A single sample gave rise to the 23 T cell receptor beta chains below, sequenced in a study of T cells in Graves' hyperthyroidism and ophthalmopathy. Authors of the study amplified TCR beta CDR3 regions from RNA transcripts. HTBI primers were used for first-round RT-PCR of the TCR CDR3. TCRdb re-called the multiplex PCR reads with MiXCR, one entry per CDR3 protein. The top ten hold about 4% of the sample, which has approximately 400,000 distinct CDR3 sequences, about a fifth seen once. Sequencing was performed on blood. These receptors all stem from a woman between 18 and 29 years old with Graves' hyperthyroidism.

The rearrangement links TRBV6-4 to TRBJ1-1, with D unresolved. Germline-derived CDR1 and CDR2 are MRHNA and SNTAGT. V lost 6 bases, J lost 0 bases, and 8 bases lay in between. The CDR3 loop spans 13 amino acids. The CDR3 nucleotides read TGTGCCAGCAGATCTAACGTGAACACTGAAGCTTTCTTT. Protein: CASRSNVNTEAFF.

This clonotype was counted ten times or more. CDR3 DNA: TGTGCCAGCGGAAGTCACCGGGACAGCACCGGGGAGCTGTTTTTT. Translation gives CASGSHRDSTGELFF. This rearrangement joins TRBV7-9 to TRBJ2-2; 7 positions agree with TRBD1. Germline-derived CDR1 and CDR2 are SEHNR and FQNEAQ (reference sequence). This CDR3 spans 15 amino acids. With 8 bases clipped from V and 4 bases from J, the junction kept 10 bases outside the gene matches.

This clonotype was recorded at least ten times. This chain uses TRBV7-9 with TRBJ2-7; a weak D match, TRBD2 (7 bases). V lost 3 bases, J lost 1 base, and 13 bases lay in between. Germline assignment: CDR1 SEHNR and CDR2 FQNEAQ (reference sequence). The CDR3 consists of 15 residues. The CDR3 here is CASSFTGGRSYEQYF. In nucleotides, the CDR3 is TGTGCCAGCAGCTTTACGGGGGGCAGGTCCTACGAGCAGTACTTC. Looking up the rest from reference TRBV7-9 and TRBJ2-7 gives the full variable domain: DTGVSQNPRHKITKRGQNVTFRCDPISEHNRLYWYRQTLGQGPEFLTYFQNEAQLEKSRLLSDRFSAERPKGSFSTLEIQRTEQGDSAMYLCASSFTGGRSYEQYFGPGTRLTVT.

This clonotype was counted many times. The chain has TRBV10-3 and TRBJ2-4; the D gene could be TRBD1 or TRBD2 (5 bases each). Germline V lookup: CDR1 ENHRY, CDR2 SYGVKD. This CDR3 has 16 amino acids. Trimming removed 1 base at V and 2 bases at J, with 12 bases between. CDR3 protein: CAISEWAGSSKNIQYF. For the CDR3, the DNA is TGTGCCATCAGTGAGTGGGCAGGGAGTTCCAAAAACATTCAGTACTTC.

The gene calls are TRBV19 and TRBJ1-5; D might be TRBD1 (5 bases). There are 12 residues in the CDR3. CDR1 LNHDA and CDR2 SQIVND come from the germline V gene (reference sequence). With 4 bases removed from V and 6 bases from J, the gap between germline ends came to 7 bases. The CDR3: CASSSQGQPQHF. In DNA, the CDR3 is TGTGCCAGTAGTAGTCAGGGTCAGCCCCAGCATTTT.

This clonotype has a count of ten or more. This sequence joins TRBV6-5 and TRBJ1-2; TRBD1 is a possible D gene (6 bases). V was clipped by 2 bases and J by 4 bases, with 11 bases between them. Per germline, CDR1 MNHEY and CDR2 SVGAGI. CDR3 length: 14 residues. Written as DNA, the CDR3 is TGTGCCAGCAGTTACGGCCAGGGGACCTATGGCTACACCTTC. As protein: CASSYGQGTYGYTF.

This clonotype was found a few times. The chain employs TRBV18 and TRBJ2-2; TRBD1 might be the D (5 bases). The CDR3 is made up of 15 amino acids. V dropped 6 bases and J dropped 3 bases, with 14 bases sitting between them. Germline V gives CDR1 KGHSH, CDR2 LQKENI. DNA for the CDR3: TGTGCCAGCTCTTCAAGGGGCTTAGACACCGGGGAGCTGTTTTTT. Protein: CASSSRGLDTGELFF. Looking up the rest from reference TRBV18 and TRBJ2-2 gives the full variable domain: NAGVMQNPRHLVRRRGQEARLRCSPMKGHSHVYWYRQLPEEGLKFMVYLQKENIIDESGMPKERFSAEFPKEGPSILRIQQVVRGDSAAYFCASSSRGLDTGELFFGEGSRLTVL.

The rearrangement links TRBV4-2 to TRBJ1-1, with D hard to call. Germline CDR1 is LGHNA and CDR2 is YNFKEQ. The CDR3 is made up of 14 amino acids. V was cut by 0 bases and J by 3 bases, with 8 bases left in between. Here the CDR3 DNA reads TGTGCCAGCAGCCAAGAGAGAGTCCACACTGAAGCTTTCTTT. This codes for CASSQERVHTEAFF.

This clonotype was picked up a small number of times. J is TRBJ2-5 and V is TRBV5-1; TRBD2 might be the D (7 bases). The CDR3 spans 12 residues. The V end lost 6 bases, the J end lost 3 bases, and 9 bases lay between the germline ends. Germline CDR1 is SGHRS and CDR2 is YFSETQ. CDR3 sequence reads: CASKGGEETQYF. The CDR3 DNA reads as TGCGCCAGCAAGGGGGGGGAAGAGACCCAGTACTTC.

The rearrangement uses TRBV27 and TRBJ2-5, with 8 bases fitting TRBD2. The V and J ends lost 6 bases and 4 bases, in that order; junction bases with no gene match: 13. Germline assignment: CDR1 MNHEY and CDR2 SMNVEV (reference sequence). The CDR3 is 16 amino acids. CDR3: CASSSPTSVGGETQYF. The CDR3 nucleotides are TGTGCCAGCAGCTCCCCGACTAGCGTAGGGGGAGAGACCCAGTACTTC.

This clonotype was recorded many times. The chain carries TRBV4-1 and TRBJ1-2; 7 bases match TRBD1. Germline assignment: CDR1 MGHRA and CDR2 YSYEKL. This CDR3 contains 15 residues. Trimming at V came to 1 base and at J to 5 bases, leaving 7 bases not matched to a gene. CDR3 DNA sequence: TGCGCCAGCAGCCAAGTGGGGGCAGGGGGATATGGCTACACCTTC. Translating gives CASSQVGAGGYGYTF.

The chain's CDR3 is CASSVVFFTGGRRIEAFF. The CDR3 nucleotides read TGTGCCAGCAGCGTAGTTTTCTTTACAGGGGGCCGTAGGATTGAAGCTTTCTTT. The chain is built from TRBV9 and TRBJ1-1; 9 nucleotides line up with TRBD1. Germline-derived CDR1 and CDR2 are SGDLS and YYNGEE. The CDR3 is 18 amino acids. The V segment lost 0 bases and the J segment 7 bases; nucleotides outside the gene matches: 16.

This clonotype has at least ten counts. DNA of the CDR3: TGTGCCAGCAGCGTAGGGGGGGGACAGCAGAACACCGGGGAGCTGTTTTTT. It specifies CASSVGGGQQNTGELFF. The chain has TRBV9 and TRBJ2-2, with D possibly being TRBD1 or TRBD2 (7 bases each). V shed 0 bases and J shed 1 base, with 13 bases lying between them. The CDR3 has 17 amino acids. The germline V gene has CDR1 SGDLS and CDR2 YYNGEE. The entire variable domain, with the rest obtained from reference TRBV9 and TRBJ2-2, is as follows: DSGVTQTPKHLITATGQRVTLRCSPRSGDLSVYWYQQSLDQGLQFLIQYYNGEERAKGNILERFSAQQFPDLHSELNLSSLELGDSALYFCASSVGGGQQNTGELFFGEGSRLTVL.

This clonotype has ten or more counts. CDR3 amino acids: CASSWGGTPHSGNTIYF. The CDR3 DNA reads as TGTGCCAGCAGCTGGGGCGGGACGCCCCACTCTGGAAACACCATATATTTT. The chain has TRBV28 and TRBJ1-3; D is perhaps TRBD1 (5 bases). Germline CDR1 is MDHEN and CDR2 is SYDVKM. V was shortened by 6 bases and J by 0 bases, with 18 bases between the two germline ends. The CDR3 has 17 residues. The variable domain in full, with the rest retrieved from reference TRBV28 and TRBJ1-3, is DVKVTQSSRYLVKRTGEKVFLECVQDMDHENMFWYRQDPGLGLRLIYFSYDVKMKEKGDIPEGYSVSREKKERFSLILESASTNQTSMYLCASSWGGTPHSGNTIYFGEGSWLTVV.

The chain combines TRBV20-1 with TRBJ1-2, with a weak D call TRBD1 (5 bases). Germline CDR1 is DFQATT and CDR2 is SNEGSKA (reference sequence). This CDR3 contains 15 residues. V shed 8 bases and J shed 5 bases, with 24 bases lying between them. CDR3 bases: TGCAGTCCCCGTGAAGGTCTCGACAGTCGGTATGGCTACACCTTC. Residues: CSPREGLDSRYGYTF.

This clonotype was seen ten or more times. The chain combines TRBV20-1 with TRBJ1-5; perhaps TRBD1 as D (6 bases). Germline V lookup: CDR1 DFQATT, CDR2 SNEGSKA (reference sequence). The V end was cut by 3 bases, the J end by 1 base, with 13 bases between. This CDR3 has 15 amino acids. CDR3 DNA: TGCAGTGCTAGTAGCTACAGGGAGAGCAATCAGCCCCAGCATTTT. This translates into CSASSYRESNQPQHF.

This clonotype was observed at least ten times. This sequence joins TRBV5-1 and TRBJ1-2, with D uncertain. Deletions cut 3 bases from V and 3 bases from J, with 12 bases between. CDR1 and CDR2 from the germline V gene are SGHRS and YFSETQ. The CDR3 is 14 amino acids. For the CDR3, the DNA is TGCGCCAGCAGCTCCGGACTTGTCGACTATGGCTACACCTTC. Its translation: CASSSGLVDYGYTF.

In this sample, this clonotype turned up many times. The chain joins TRBV12-3 or TRBV12-4 to TRBJ2-7; D not resolved. The CDR3 contains 15 residues. V was trimmed by 5 bases and J by 1 base, leaving 15 bases between them. The DNA for the CDR3 is TGTGCCAGCAGTGCTGCCCCAGCCATATCCTACGAGCAGTACTTC. Its translation is CASSAAPAISYEQYF.

This clonotype was picked up a small number of times. The J gene is TRBJ1-6, the V gene TRBV2; the D is unclear. The V gene's germline CDR1 is SNHLY and CDR2 FYNNEI. V was pared by 11 bases and J by 5 bases, with 22 bases between. This CDR3 is built from 16 residues. CDR3 nucleotides: TGTGCCCCAGAGTCCCGGGGAGCTTTTGATAATTCACCCCTCCACTTT. It codes for CAPESRGAFDNSPLHF. Full variable domain (missing parts from reference TRBV2 and TRBJ1-6): EPEVTQTPSHQVTQMGQEVILRCVPISNHLYFYWYRQILGQKVEFLVSFYNNEISEKSEIFDDQFSVERPDGSNFTLKIRSTKLEDSAMYFCAPESRGAFDNSPLHFGNGTRLTVT.

This clonotype has ten or more counts. The V and J genes are TRBV6-5 and TRBJ2-7; tentative D call: TRBD2 (6 bases). The ends were cut back, 4 bases at V and 0 bases at J, with 10 bases in the middle. Per germline, CDR1 MNHEY and CDR2 SVGAGI. There are 14 residues in the CDR3. The DNA for the CDR3 is TGTGCCAGCAGTTCGCGGGACTTCTCCTACGAGCAGTACTTC. It encodes CASSSRDFSYEQYF.

This clonotype was observed at least ten times. The V gene is TRBV3-1, the J gene TRBJ1-2; no clear D. CDR3 size: 14 residues. Trimming pared 0 bases from V and 5 bases from J, leaving 10 bases between. CDR1 LGHDT and CDR2 YNNKEL come from the germline V gene (reference sequence). CDR3 bases: TGTGCCAGCAGCCAAGAAGTTTTTCGGTATGGCTACACCTTC. Protein product: CASSQEVFRYGYTF.

This clonotype was picked up many times. V is TRBV5-6 and J is TRBJ2-5; D unclear. V lost 2 bases, J lost 5 bases, and 7 bases lay in between. The germline V gene has CDR1 SGHDT and CDR2 YYEEEE. The CDR3 is made up of 12 amino acids. Here the CDR3 reads CASSFRSETQYF. CDR3 in DNA: TGTGCCAGCAGCTTTCGATCGGAGACCCAGTACTTC.

The sample holds many counts of this clonotype. J is TRBJ2-7 and V is TRBV5-1; D is undetermined. The CDR3 extends over 13 amino acids. V lost 1 base and J lost 6, with 11 bases in between. Germline CDR1 and CDR2: SGHRS and YFSETQ. CDR3 protein: CASSLSGGIEQYF. CDR3 DNA: TGCGCCAGCAGCTTGTCAGGTGGAATCGAGCAGTACTTC.